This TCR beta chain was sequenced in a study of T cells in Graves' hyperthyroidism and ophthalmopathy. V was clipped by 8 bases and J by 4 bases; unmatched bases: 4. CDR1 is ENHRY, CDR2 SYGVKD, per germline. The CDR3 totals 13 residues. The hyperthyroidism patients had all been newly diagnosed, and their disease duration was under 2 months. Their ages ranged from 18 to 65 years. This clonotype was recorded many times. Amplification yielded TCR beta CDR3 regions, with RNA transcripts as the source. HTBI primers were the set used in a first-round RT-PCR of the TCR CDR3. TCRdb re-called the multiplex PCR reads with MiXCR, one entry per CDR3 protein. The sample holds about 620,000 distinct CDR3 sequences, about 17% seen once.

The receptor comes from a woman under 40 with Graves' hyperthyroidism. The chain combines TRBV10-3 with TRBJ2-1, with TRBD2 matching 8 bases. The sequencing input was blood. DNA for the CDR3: TGTGCCATCGGTACTAGCGGATACAATGAGCAGTTCTTC. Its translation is CAIGTSGYNEQFF.